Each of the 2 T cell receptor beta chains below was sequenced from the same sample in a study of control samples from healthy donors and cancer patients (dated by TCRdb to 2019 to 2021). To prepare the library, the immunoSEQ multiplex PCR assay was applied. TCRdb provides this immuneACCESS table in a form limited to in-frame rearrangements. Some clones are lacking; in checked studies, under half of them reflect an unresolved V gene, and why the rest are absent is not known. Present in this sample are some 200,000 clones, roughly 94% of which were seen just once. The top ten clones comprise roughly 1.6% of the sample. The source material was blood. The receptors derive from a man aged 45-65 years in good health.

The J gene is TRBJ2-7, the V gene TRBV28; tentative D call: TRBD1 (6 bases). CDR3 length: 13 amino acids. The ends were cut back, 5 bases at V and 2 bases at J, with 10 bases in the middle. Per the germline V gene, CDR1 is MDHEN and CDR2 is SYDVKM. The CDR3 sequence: CASSGTPPYEQYF. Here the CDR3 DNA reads TGTGCCAGCAGTGGGACACCTCCCTACGAGCAGTACTTC.

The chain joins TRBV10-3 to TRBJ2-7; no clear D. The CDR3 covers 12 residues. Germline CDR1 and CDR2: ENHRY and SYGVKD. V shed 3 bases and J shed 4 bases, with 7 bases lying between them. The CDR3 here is CAISDSGYEQYV. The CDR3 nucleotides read TGTGCCATCAGTGATTCCGGGTACGAGCAGTACGTC.